What follows are 14 T cell receptor beta chains derived from one specimen sequenced in a study of T cell repertoires and Cas9 in healthy adults. Produced via immunoSEQ multiplex PCR; TCRdb's table is partial and in-frame only. Of approximately 23,000 clones in the sample, about 89% were seen once. The sequenced sample consisted of CD4+ effector T cells (CD127+, CD25-, CD137-, CD154-) from PBMCs; culture status not recorded. These receptors originate from a human donor in good health.

The chain links TRBV4-2 to TRBJ2-1, with 10 nucleotides matching TRBD2. The V and J ends lost 4 bases and 6 bases, in that order; junction bases with no gene match: 6. CDR1 is LGHNA and CDR2 is YNFKEQ in the germline V gene. The length of the CDR3 is 15 residues. The CDR3 DNA reads as TGTGCCAGCAGCCCTTTAGCGGGGGGCGGCAATGAGCAGTTCTTC. Protein product: CASSPLAGGGNEQFF.

J is TRBJ2-5 and V is TRBV11-2; the match to TRBD2 covers 7 bases. The germline V gene encodes CDR1 SGHAT and CDR2 FQNNGV. CDR3 length: 15 amino acids. V lost 4 bases to trimming and J lost 1 base; unmatched junction nucleotides: 6. In nucleotides, the CDR3 is TGTGCCAGCAGCTACGGACTAGGGAGCCAAGAGACCCAGTACTTC. Its protein is CASSYGLGSQETQYF.

This chain joins TRBV4-1 and TRBJ1-6; no definite D call. Germline-derived CDR1 and CDR2 are MGHRA and YSYEKL. The CDR3 runs 14 residues. V lost 1 base to trimming and J lost 6 bases, with 7 bases between them. CDR3 coding DNA: TGCGCCAGCAGCCAAGGCCAGTTTAATTCACCCCTCCACTTT. This gives the protein CASSQGQFNSPLHF.

The rearrangement joins TRBV4-1 to TRBJ2-5, with 8 bases aligning to TRBD2. This CDR3 has 18 amino acids. J gave up 5 bases and V 2 bases, and 16 bases lay outside the gene matches. CDR1 and CDR2 (germline): MGHRA, YSYEKL. The CDR3 spells CASSQKAGARGGPETQYF. The DNA for the CDR3 is TGCGCCAGCAGCCAAAAGGCAGGGGCCCGGGGGGGCCCGGAGACCCAGTACTTC.

This chain uses TRBV7-9 with TRBJ2-7; D tentatively fits TRBD1 or TRBD2 (5 bases each). The germline V gene encodes CDR1 SEHNR and CDR2 FQNEAQ (reference sequence). V lost 4 bases and J lost 4, with 8 bases in between. The CDR3 extends over 12 amino acids. CDR3 residues: CASSSWGYEQYF. CDR3 DNA: TGTGCCAGCAGCTCGTGGGGGTACGAGCAGTACTTC.

CDR3 bases: TGTGCCAGCAGTTTATCGAGGGGTGCGGGGGAGCAGTTCTTC. Translated: CASSLSRGAGEQFF. V and J are TRBV27 and TRBJ2-1; a possible D gene is TRBD2 (6 bases). Trimming took 0 bases from V and 10 from J, leaving 13 bases between them. The CDR3 has 14 residues. The germline gives CDR1 MNHEY, CDR2 SMNVEV (reference sequence).

The chain joins TRBV10-3 to TRBJ2-5; the match to TRBD2 covers 8 bases. The CDR3 totals 14 residues. CDR1 and CDR2 (germline): ENHRY, SYGVKD. Unmatched junction bases numbered 2, after V lost 2 bases and J lost 3 bases. In nucleotides, the CDR3 is TGTGCCATCAGTGAGACTAGCGGAAAAGAGACCCAGTACTTC. Amino acid sequence: CAISETSGKETQYF.

The chain uses TRBV14 and TRBJ2-7, with TRBD2 matching over 8 bases. Trimming at V came to 4 bases and at J to 0 bases, leaving 8 bases not matched to a gene. Per germline, CDR1 SGHDN and CDR2 FVKESK. CDR3 length: 16 residues. DNA of the CDR3: TGTGCCAGCAGCCCACACCCGACTAGCGTCTCCTACGAGCAGTACTTC. Translated, it gives CASSPHPTSVSYEQYF.

The rearrangement joins TRBV12-5 to TRBJ1-5; tentatively, D is TRBD1 (5 bases). The CDR3 has 14 residues. The V end lost 6 bases, the J end lost 3 bases, and 12 bases lay between the germline ends. CDR1 is LGHNT and CDR2 is FRNRAP in the germline V gene. The chain's CDR3 is CASGGDGSNQPQHF. The DNA for the CDR3 is TGTGCTAGTGGGGGGGACGGCTCCAATCAGCCCCAGCATTTT.

The J gene is TRBJ2-5, the V gene TRBV19; 10 bases map to TRBD2. The J call may not be correct, given that the DNA end is closer to TRBJ2-7. This CDR3 has 14 residues. Germline V lookup: CDR1 LNHDA, CDR2 SQIVND (reference sequence). CDR3 region: CATRGASGSREQYF. The CDR3 DNA reads as TGTGCCACCCGAGGGGCTAGCGGGAGCCGCGAGCAGTACTTC.

This clone was observed a few times. The chain employs TRBV18 and TRBJ1-3, with 8 bases matching TRBD1. The germline gives CDR1 KGHSH, CDR2 LQKENI. This CDR3 region has 15 residues. V lost 3 bases to trimming and J lost 2 bases; unmatched junction nucleotides: 3. CDR3 region: CASSPLTGAGNTIYF. CDR3 nucleotide sequence: TGTGCCAGCTCACCTTTGACAGGGGCTGGAAACACCATATATTTT.

J is TRBJ1-5 and V is TRBV6-1; perhaps TRBD1 as D (6 bases). V dropped 4 bases and J dropped 0 bases, with 16 bases sitting between them. This CDR3 has 17 residues. CDR1 MNHNS and CDR2 SASEGT come from the germline V gene. CDR3 loop: CASSGQGTSDSNQPQHF. For the CDR3, the DNA is TGTGCCAGCAGTGGCCAGGGGACAAGCGATAGCAATCAGCCCCAGCATTTT.

This clone was recorded a few times. The chain couples TRBV10-1 to TRBJ1-3, with D perhaps TRBD1 (5 bases). In germline, CDR1 is WNHNN, CDR2 SYGVQD (reference sequence). V lost 6 bases and J 5 bases, leaving 14 bases between the germline ends. This CDR3 is 14 amino acids long. The CDR3, as DNA: TGCGCCAGCAGAGCCGACAGACGGAGAAACACCATATATTTT. It is translated as CASRADRRRNTIYF.

The chain combines TRBV6-4 with TRBJ2-1; D may be TRBD1 (6 bases). CDR1 MRHNA and CDR2 SNTAGT come from the germline V gene. Trimming removed 6 bases from V and 0 bases from J, with 15 bases in between. CDR3 length equals 16 residues. For the CDR3, the DNA is TGTGCCAGCAGCGTACAGGGTGTGGGCTCCTACAATGAGCAGTTCTTC. Translated: CASSVQGVGSYNEQFF.